The rows below give T cell receptor beta chains drawn from one sample of a study of cytomegalovirus exposure and HLA in healthy donors. Here immunoSEQ multiplex PCR was the method, and the copy in TCRdb shows in-frame clones only, minus some. The sample lists approximately 130,000 clones; more than 70% were seen once. What was sequenced was PBMCs. The source is a male donor in good health and CMV-seronegative. CDR3s include the opening cysteine and the closing phenylalanine or tryptophan. D genes are given only for firm matches. Expanded clones are given a class, and other clones once, few, many or no size at all.

few,TRBD2,TRBV2,TRBJ2-3,TGTGCCAGCAAGATACCGGGGGGGCCAGATACGCAGTATTTT,CASKIPGGPDTQYF
-,TRBD1,TRBV11-2,TRBJ2-7,TGTGCCAGCAGCCGAACCGGGACAGGGATCCACGAGCAGTACTTC,CASSRTGTGIHEQYF
-,TRBD1,TRBV7-9,TRBJ2-6,TGTGCCAGCAGCTCCAGACAGGGTCCTGGGGCCAACGTCCTGACTTTC,CASSSRQGPGANVLTF
-,TRBD2,TRBV7-7,TRBJ2-1,TGTGCTAGCAGCTTAGGCTCCGCGACTAGCCCCTACAATGAGCAGTTCTTC,CASSLGSATSPYNEQFF
-,-,TRBV2,TRBJ1-5,TGTGCCAGCAGTCTACATCAGCCCCAGCATTTT,CASSLHQPQHF
-,-,TRBV18,TRBJ2-3,TGTGCCAGCTCACCACGACTAGACACAGATACGCAGTATTTT,CASSPRLDTDTQYF
-,-,TRBV11-2,TRBJ1-1,TGTGCCAGCAGCTTATTCCAGAACACTGAAGCTTTCTTT,CASSLFQNTEAFF
-,TRBD1,TRBV6-5,TRBJ2-7,TGTGCCAGCAGTATTGGACAGGCTAGCTACGAGCAGTACTTC,CASSIGQASYEQYF
-,TRBD1,TRBV10-2,TRBJ1-1,TGCGCCAGCAGTGACGACAGGGGAGGTTTCTTT,CASSDDRGGFF
once,-,TRBV5-8,TRBJ1-3,TGTGCCAGCAGCTTGGGAACAGGAACCGGGAACACCATATATTTT,CASSLGTGTGNTIYF
-,-,TRBV7-9,TRBJ1-2,TGTGCCAGCAGCTTTCCGACAGCTAACTATGGCTACACCTTC,CASSFPTANYGYTF
-,-,TRBV9,TRBJ2-3,TGTGCCAGCAGCGAACTAGGGAACTTAGATACGCAGTATTTT,CASSELGNLDTQYF
-,-,TRBV7-2,TRBJ2-3,TGTGCCAGCAGCTTAGGTTCTCGGGGTACAGATACGCAGTATTTT,CASSLGSRGTDTQYF
-,-,TRBV7-2,TRBJ2-3,TGTGCCAGCAGTTATACAGATACGCAGTATTTT,CASSYTDTQYF
-,TRBD2,TRBV10-1,TRBJ2-7,TGCGCCAGCAGTGATCCTAGCGGGGGGGCCTACGAGCAGTACTTC,CASSDPSGGAYEQYF
few,-,TRBV2,TRBJ1-1,TGTGCCAGCACCCGACAGGCAAGTTCGACTGAAGCTTTCTTT,CASTRQASSTEAFF
-,TRBD1,TRBV6-1,TRBJ2-7,TGTGCCAGCGGTGGCATGTTTCAAGGGGGCAGGACCTACGAGCAGTACTTC,CASGGMFQGGRTYEQYF
-,TRBD1,TRBV5-1,TRBJ2-6,TGCGCCAGCAGCACCCGGGACAGGGGAACCGGGGCCAACGTCCTGACTTTC,CASSTRDRGTGANVLTF
-,TRBD1,TRBV6-5,TRBJ2-1,TGTGCCAGCAGTTACTCTCCGGGACAGGTCTACAATGAGCAGTTCTTC,CASSYSPGQVYNEQFF
-,-,TRBV6-6,TRBJ2-6,TGTGCCAGCAGTTCTCTTCAGGGCCCCGGGGCCAACGTCCTGACTTTC,CASSSLQGPGANVLTF
-,TRBD2,TRBV5-1,TRBJ2-5,TGCGCCAGCAGCGGGGGACTAGAAGAGACCCAGTACTTC,CASSGGLEETQYF
-,-,TRBV18,TRBJ1-5,TGTGCCAGCTCCTACGACATTAATCAGCCCCAGCATTTT,CASSYDINQPQHF
-,TRBD2,TRBV29-1,TRBJ2-7,TGCAGCGTCGCCGGGGGGGGGATTTACGGCTACGAGCAGTACTTC,CSVAGGGIYGYEQYF
-,-,TRBV5-4,TRBJ1-2,TGTGCCAGTTGGGGCCCAGGTCGGTATGGCTACACCTTC,CASWGPGRYGYTF
-,TRBD1,TRBV5-4,TRBJ2-5,TGTGCCAGCAGTTCCCCAGGGGGCCAAGAGACCCAGTACTTC,CASSSPGGQETQYF
-,TRBD2,TRBV10-3,TRBJ2-3,TGTGCCATCAGTGAGTCGGTCGGGACTAGCGGGTTCACAGATACGCAGTATTTT,CAISESVGTSGFTDTQYF
-,-,TRBV27,TRBJ2-7,TGTGCCAGCAGTTTGGCCGGGACAAGTGCCTACGAGCAGTACTTC,CASSLAGTSAYEQYF
-,-,TRBV11-3,TRBJ2-5,TGTGCCAGCAGCTTACGAGGAGAGACCCAGTACTTC,CASSLRGETQYF
-,TRBD1,TRBV5-6,TRBJ1-5,TGTGCCAGCAGCTCCTTCCAGGGGGCAAGACAGCCCCAGCATTTT,CASSSFQGARQPQHF
-,-,TRBV6-6,TRBJ2-2,TGTGCCACCAGTTACCAGGGCGACACCGGGGAGCTGTTTTTT,CATSYQGDTGELFF
-,TRBD1,TRBV13,TRBJ1-6,TGTGCCAGCAGCTTACGGGACAGGGGGCTTAATTCACCCCTCCACTTT,CASSLRDRGLNSPLHF
-,-,TRBV6-1,TRBJ2-7,TGTGCCAGCAGTGAAGGGTGGTCCTACGAGCAGTACTTC,CASSEGWSYEQYF
-,TRBD2,TRBV27,TRBJ2-2,TGTGCCAGCAGTGATCCGGGACTAGCGGGGGGTCAGGACACCGGGGAGCTGTTTTTT,CASSDPGLAGGQDTGELFF
-,-,TRBV5-6,TRBJ2-7,TGTGCCAGCAGCTTGAGCTCCGGGGGAGCCTACGAGCAGTACTTC,CASSLSSGGAYEQYF
-,TRBD2,TRBV27,TRBJ2-1,TGTGCCAGCAGTTTATATGGCGGGGGGGCCGAGGAGCAGTTCTTC,CASSLYGGGAEEQFF
-,TRBD1,TRBV19,TRBJ1-6,TGTGCCAGTAGTATAGTAGGCCTCGAGACAGGGGGAAATTCACCCCTCCACTTT,CASSIVGLETGGNSPLHF
-,-,TRBV25-1,TRBJ2-7,TGTGCCAGCAGTGAGAGACTAGGCTACGAGCAGTACTTC,CASSERLGYEQYF
-,TRBD2,TRBV4-1,TRBJ2-3,TGCGCCAGCAGCCAAGCACCATTTAGGCGGGGGGGCGGAGATACGCAGTATTTT,CASSQAPFRRGGGDTQYF
once,-,TRBV5-6,TRBJ1-6,TGTGCCAGCAGCTGGGGCGAGACGGCATCACCCCTCCACTTT,CASSWGETASPLHF
-,-,TRBV4-1,TRBJ2-3,TGCGCCAGCAGCCAAGTCGGGGGAACAGATACGCAGTATTTT,CASSQVGGTDTQYF
-,TRBD2,TRBV9,TRBJ2-2,TGTGCCAGCAGCGTATCGTCGGGGGGGAGGGGCACCGGGGAGCTGTTTTTT,CASSVSSGGRGTGELFF
-,-,TRBV6-6,TRBJ2-3,TGTGCCAGCAGTTACGGGTTGGGGGGGCGCACAGATACGCAGTATTTT,CASSYGLGGRTDTQYF
-,-,TRBV4-3,TRBJ2-6,TGCGCCAGCAGCGATGGGGGGGTACAGGGGGACTCTGGGGCCAACGTCCTGACTTTC,CASSDGGVQGDSGANVLTF
-,-,TRBV30,TRBJ1-5,TGTGCCTGGAGTTCAAGGATGGGGAGCTACAGCAATCAGCCCCAGCATTTT,CAWSSRMGSYSNQPQHF
-,-,TRBV5-1,TRBJ1-1,TGCGCCAGCTCATATCAGGGTGGGAACACTGAAGCTTTCTTT,CASSYQGGNTEAFF
-,TRBD1,TRBV13,TRBJ1-3,TGTGCCAGCAGCCCGGGACAGACTGGAAACACCATATATTTT,CASSPGQTGNTIYF
-,-,TRBV5-4,TRBJ2-5,TGTGCCAGCAGCCCACACGATTCGGAGACCCAGTACTTC,CASSPHDSETQYF
many,-,TRBV14,TRBJ2-7,TGTGCCAGCAGCCAAGATAGTCAGCGGTTCTTGAACGAGCAGTACTTC,CASSQDSQRFLNEQYF
-,-,TRBV4-2,TRBJ2-5,TGTGCCAGCAGCCAAATGGCAGGCGCCCAAGAGACCCAGTACTTC,CASSQMAGAQETQYF
-,TRBD1,TRBV6-6,TRBJ1-1,TGTGCCAGCAGTAGAACGGGACAGCTAAACACTGAAGCTTTCTTT,CASSRTGQLNTEAFF
-,-,TRBV18,TRBJ2-2,TGTGCCAGCTCACCAATGACAGATTCCACCGGGGAGCTGTTTTTT,CASSPMTDSTGELFF
few,-,TRBV5-4,TRBJ1-1,TGTGCCAGCACTCGGGGGAATGGTCCAAACACTGAAGCTTTCTTT,CASTRGNGPNTEAFF
-,-,TRBV5-6,TRBJ1-3,TGTGCCAGCAGCTTGAGTTTGTGGACAGTAGGAAACACCATATATTTT,CASSLSLWTVGNTIYF
-,-,TRBV5-8,TRBJ2-2,TGTGCCAGCAGCTCACGAGGGTCGGGCACCGGGGAGCTGTTTTTT,CASSSRGSGTGELFF